This is a list of T cell receptor beta chains from one sample in a study of shared clonotypes between healthy human individuals. Profiling relied on immunoSEQ multiplex PCR, and the TCRdb table lists in-frame clones only, not all of them. The table records some 2,000,000 clones, approximately 95% of them present only once. The sequenced sample consisted of naive CD8+ T cells sorted from blood. The source is a man younger than 35 in good health. Both conserved end residues are part of each CDR3. The order of the fields is CDR3 protein, CDR3 DNA, J gene, V gene, D gene. D genes are given only for firm matches.

CASSLGWGTEAFF	TGTGCCAGCAGCCTTGGTTGGGGGACTGAAGCTTTCTTT	TRBJ1-1	TRBV5-4	.
CASTNLGQGASTDTQYF	TGTGCCAGCACCAACCTCGGACAGGGGGCATCAACAGATACGCAGTATTTT	TRBJ2-3	TRBV27	TRBD1
CASSLGGLTYEQYF	TGCGCCAGCAGCTTGGGGGGACTAACCTACGAGCAGTACTTC	TRBJ2-7	TRBV5-1	TRBD2
CASSEAGANQPQHF	TGCGCCAGCAGTGAGGCAGGGGCGAATCAGCCCCAGCATTTT	TRBJ1-5	TRBV10-2	.
CASSPNDRAYYGYTF	TGTGCCAGCAGCCCCAACGACAGGGCGTACTATGGCTACACCTTC	TRBJ1-2	TRBV27	TRBD1
CASSTPLQTEGNSPLHF	TGTGCCAGTAGTACCCCCCTCCAGACAGAAGGAAATTCACCCCTCCACTTT	TRBJ1-6	TRBV19	.
CAPRDPQETQYF	TGTGCTCCCAGAGACCCTCAAGAGACCCAGTACTTC	TRBJ2-5	TRBV9	.
CASNSPGLAGANEQFF	TGTGCCAGCAACTCCCCGGGACTAGCGGGAGCTAATGAGCAGTTCTTC	TRBJ2-1	TRBV7-9	TRBD2
CASSESPNTGELFF	TGTGCCAGCAGTGAAAGTCCGAACACCGGGGAGCTGTTTTTT	TRBJ2-2	TRBV2	.
CASSSPTRELFF	TGTGCCAGCAGTTCACCCACCCGGGAGCTGTTTTTT	TRBJ2-2	TRBV27	.
CASSLTPLPGLAGGPGEDIQYF	TGTGCCAGCAGTTTAACACCCCTACCGGGACTAGCGGGGGGGCCGGGAGAGGACATTCAGTACTTC	TRBJ2-4	TRBV27	TRBD2
CATSVLKWDTQYF	TGTGCCACCTCAGTCTTGAAATGGGATACGCAGTATTTT	TRBJ2-3	TRBV6-1	.
CSVVDRATGELFF	TGCAGCGTTGTAGACAGGGCAACCGGGGAGCTGTTTTTT	TRBJ2-2	TRBV29-1	TRBD1
CASSLEAGGMNTEAFF	TGTGCCAGCAGCTTGGAGGCAGGGGGTATGAACACTGAAGCTTTCTTT	TRBJ1-1	TRBV5-4	TRBD1
CASSSLGTDYNEQFF	TGTGCCAGCAGCTCCCTCGGGACAGATTACAATGAGCAGTTCTTC	TRBJ2-1	TRBV13	TRBD1
CASSVYAWNTGELFF	TGTGCCAGCAGCGTTTACGCTTGGAACACCGGGGAGCTGTTTTTT	TRBJ2-2	TRBV11-2	.